This T cell receptor (beta chain) was found in a study of T cell responses to AZD1222 COVID-19 vaccine. Study summary: Second doses were pooled across both intervals (about 4 or about 12 weeks).

Overall study results and limits: Among AZD1222 vaccinees, only five or six were seropositive at baseline. The span of vaccine-associated CD4 TCRs extended across spike, with dominance at 160-218 and 743-854. Targeting of unmutated variant regions was reportedly seen in nearly half of spike-specific TCRs.

The repertoire was sequenced with immunoSEQ multiplex PCR; TCRdb's copy has only in-frame clones and lacks some. The table lists approximately 65,000 clones, about four fifths of them singletons. On this clone: Its matching antigen is unknown.

The CDR3 extends over 16 amino acids. Looked up from germline, CDR1 is KGHSH and CDR2 is LQKENI. V shed 0 bases and J 5 bases; nucleotides not matched to a gene: 9. The sequence derives from an adult in good health. This chain links TRBV18 with TRBJ1-1; 7 nucleotides match TRBD1. The material was peripheral blood, obtained on day 0 of AZD1222 vaccination. CDR3 loop: CASSPPTLTGRTEAFF. CDR3 DNA: TGTGCCAGCTCACCACCGACGTTGACAGGGAGGACTGAAGCTTTCTTT.